The present T cell receptor beta chain was sequenced within a study of blood T cell repertoires in COVID-19. Study details: PBMCs, B-cell-depleted T cells, or T cells were the source of the cDNA or gDNA that made up the material.

In the authors' methods: The authors estimated nucleated cell counts from reference gene primer amplification. Clones were read by immunoSEQ multiplex PCR, and TCRdb kept only the in-frame ones, dropping some. The V and J calls and clone size were taken over from that table, and D and trimming were inferred from the DNA. The sample contains 250,000 to 300,000 clones, approximately 85% of which appear only once. The material sequenced was peripheral blood. The sequence came from a woman aged 70 to 79 with acute or convalescent COVID-19.

The CDR3 DNA is TGCGCCAGCAGCTTTGATCCGGGGACCTACGAGCAGTACTTC. Translating gives CASSFDPGTYEQYF. V gene TRBV5-1 combines with J gene TRBJ2-7; possible D gene TRBD2, 5 bases. Per germline, CDR1 SGHRS and CDR2 YFSETQ. The CDR3 has 14 residues. Trimming took 2 bases from V and 2 from J, leaving 11 bases between them.